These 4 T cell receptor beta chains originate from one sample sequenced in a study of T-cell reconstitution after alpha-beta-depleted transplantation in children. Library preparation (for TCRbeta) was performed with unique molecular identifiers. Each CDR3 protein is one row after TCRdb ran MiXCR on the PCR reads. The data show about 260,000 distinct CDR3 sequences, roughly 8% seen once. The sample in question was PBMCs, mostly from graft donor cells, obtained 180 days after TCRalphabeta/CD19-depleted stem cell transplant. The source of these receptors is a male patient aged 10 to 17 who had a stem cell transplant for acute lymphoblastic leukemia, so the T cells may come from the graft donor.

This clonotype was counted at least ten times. Here the CDR3 reads CASSLGLAGRGRTLGANVLTF. In DNA form, the CDR3 reads TGTGCCAGCAGTTTGGGACTAGCGGGACGGGGACGTACCCTTGGGGCCAACGTCCTGACTTTC. The chain employs TRBV27 and TRBJ2-6, with TRBD2 matching 13 bases. Trimming at V came to 3 bases and at J to 3 bases, leaving 14 bases not matched to a gene. Germline-derived CDR1 and CDR2 are MNHEY and SMNVEV (reference sequence). The CDR3 is 21 residues long.

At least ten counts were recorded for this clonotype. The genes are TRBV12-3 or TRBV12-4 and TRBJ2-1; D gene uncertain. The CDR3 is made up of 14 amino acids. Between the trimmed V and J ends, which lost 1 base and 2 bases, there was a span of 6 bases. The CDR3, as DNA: TGTGCCAGCAGTTTAGGAGGCACCTACAATGAGCAGTTCTTC. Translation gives CASSLGGTYNEQFF.

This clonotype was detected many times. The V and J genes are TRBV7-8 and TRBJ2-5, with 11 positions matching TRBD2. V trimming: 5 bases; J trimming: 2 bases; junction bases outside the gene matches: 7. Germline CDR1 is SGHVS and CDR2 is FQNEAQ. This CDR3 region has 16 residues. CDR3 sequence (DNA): TGTGCCAGCAGCCCACACATAGCGGGGGGGCAAGAGACCCAGTACTTC. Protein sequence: CASSPHIAGGQETQYF.

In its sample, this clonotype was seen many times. The chain's CDR3 is CASRKLAGVAGELFF. CDR3 DNA sequence: TGTGCCAGCAGGAAACTAGCGGGAGTGGCCGGGGAGCTGTTTTTT. The chain employs TRBV6-4 and TRBJ2-2; the match to TRBD2 covers 11 bases. Trimming took 6 bases from V and 6 from J; bases not matched to a gene: 6. In germline, CDR1 is MRHNA, CDR2 SNTAGT. The CDR3 is 15 residues long.